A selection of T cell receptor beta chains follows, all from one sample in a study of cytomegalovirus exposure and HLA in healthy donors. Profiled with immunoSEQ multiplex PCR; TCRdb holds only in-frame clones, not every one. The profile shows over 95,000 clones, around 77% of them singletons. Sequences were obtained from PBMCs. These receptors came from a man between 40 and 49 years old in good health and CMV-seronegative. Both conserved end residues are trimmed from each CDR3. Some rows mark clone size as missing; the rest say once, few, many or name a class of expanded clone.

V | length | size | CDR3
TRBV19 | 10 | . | ASTRSGTTVF
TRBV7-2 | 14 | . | ASSDTGVRAGNTIY
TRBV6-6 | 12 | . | ASSYSPGYTEAF
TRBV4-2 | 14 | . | ASSQEALAGSIEQY
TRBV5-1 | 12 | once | ASSLASSPGELF
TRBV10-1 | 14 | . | ASSERGAGKTGELF
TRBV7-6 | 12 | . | ASSLAPGLETQY
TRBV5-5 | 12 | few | ASSLEGVNTEAF
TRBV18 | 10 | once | ASSPRGETQY
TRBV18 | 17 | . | ASSPFEGAKPGGYNEQF
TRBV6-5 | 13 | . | ASSYGTGVNQPQH
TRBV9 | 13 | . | ASSPRTSGFYEQY
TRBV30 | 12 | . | AWSALGGSDEQF